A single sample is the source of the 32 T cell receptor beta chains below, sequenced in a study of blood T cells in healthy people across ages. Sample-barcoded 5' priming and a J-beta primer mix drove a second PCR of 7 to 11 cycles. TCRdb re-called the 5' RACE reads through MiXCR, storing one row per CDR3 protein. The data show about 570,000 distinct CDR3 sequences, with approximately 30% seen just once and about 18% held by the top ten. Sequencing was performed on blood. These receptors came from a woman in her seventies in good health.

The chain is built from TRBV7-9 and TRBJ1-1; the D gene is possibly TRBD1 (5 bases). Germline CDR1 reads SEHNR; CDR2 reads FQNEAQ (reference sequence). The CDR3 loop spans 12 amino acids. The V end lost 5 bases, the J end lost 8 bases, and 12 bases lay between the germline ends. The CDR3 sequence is CASSVDSPEAFF. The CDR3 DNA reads TGTGCCAGCAGCGTAGACAGCCCCGAAGCTTTCTTT.

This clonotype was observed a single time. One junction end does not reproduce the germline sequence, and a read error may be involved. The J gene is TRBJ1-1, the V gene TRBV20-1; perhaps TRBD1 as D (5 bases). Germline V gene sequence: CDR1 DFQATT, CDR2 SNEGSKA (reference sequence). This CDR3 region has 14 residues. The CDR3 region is CSASGGSGNTEAFF. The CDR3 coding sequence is TGCAGTGCTAGTGGGGGTTCGGGGAACACCGAAGCTTTCTTT.

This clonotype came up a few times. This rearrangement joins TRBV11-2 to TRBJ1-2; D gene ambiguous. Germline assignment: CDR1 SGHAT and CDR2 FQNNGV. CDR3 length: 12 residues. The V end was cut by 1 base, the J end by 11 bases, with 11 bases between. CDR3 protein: CASSLVPDSYTF. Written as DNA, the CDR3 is TGTGCCAGCAGCTTAGTGCCCGACTCGTACACCTTC.

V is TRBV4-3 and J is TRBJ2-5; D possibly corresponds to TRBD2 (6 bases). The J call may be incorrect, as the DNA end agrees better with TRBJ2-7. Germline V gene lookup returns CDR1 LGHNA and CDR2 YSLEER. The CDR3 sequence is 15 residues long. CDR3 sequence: CASSQDLGTLGEQYF. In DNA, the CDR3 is TGCGCCAGCAGCCAAGATTTGGGGACTCTCGGCGAGCAGTACTTC.

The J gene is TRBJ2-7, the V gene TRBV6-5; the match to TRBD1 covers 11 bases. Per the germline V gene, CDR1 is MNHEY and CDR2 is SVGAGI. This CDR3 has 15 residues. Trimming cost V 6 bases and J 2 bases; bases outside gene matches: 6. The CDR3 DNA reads TGTGCCAGCAGCGCCGGGACAGGGGGTCCCTACGAGCAGTACTTC. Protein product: CASSAGTGGPYEQYF.

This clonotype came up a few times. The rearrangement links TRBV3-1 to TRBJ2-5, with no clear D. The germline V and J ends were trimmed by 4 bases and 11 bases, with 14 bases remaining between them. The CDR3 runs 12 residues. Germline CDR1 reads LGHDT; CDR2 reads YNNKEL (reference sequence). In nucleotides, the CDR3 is TGTGCCAGCAGCCCCACGAAAGGCGGTCAGTACTTC. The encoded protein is CASSPTKGGQYF.

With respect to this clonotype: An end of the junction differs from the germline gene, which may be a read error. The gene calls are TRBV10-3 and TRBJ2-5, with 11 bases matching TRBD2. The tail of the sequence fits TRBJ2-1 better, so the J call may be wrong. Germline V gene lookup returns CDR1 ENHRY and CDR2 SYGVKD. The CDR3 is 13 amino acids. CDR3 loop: CATGTSGYNEQFF. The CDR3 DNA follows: TGTGCGACCGGGACTAGCGGATACAACGAGCAGTTCTTC.

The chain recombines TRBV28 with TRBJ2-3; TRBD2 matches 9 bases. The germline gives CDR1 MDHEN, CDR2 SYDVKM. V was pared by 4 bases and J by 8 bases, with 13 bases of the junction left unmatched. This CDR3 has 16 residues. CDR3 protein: CASSSLAGGIGATQYF. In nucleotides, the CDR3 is TGTGCCAGCAGTTCCCTTGCGGGGGGGATAGGAGCTACGCAGTATTTT.

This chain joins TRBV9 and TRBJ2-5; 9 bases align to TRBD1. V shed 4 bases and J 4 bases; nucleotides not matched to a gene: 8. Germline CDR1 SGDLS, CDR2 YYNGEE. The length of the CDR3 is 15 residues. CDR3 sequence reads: CASSRGPQGAETQYF. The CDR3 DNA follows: TGTGCCAGCAGCCGGGGTCCACAGGGGGCAGAGACCCAGTACTTC.

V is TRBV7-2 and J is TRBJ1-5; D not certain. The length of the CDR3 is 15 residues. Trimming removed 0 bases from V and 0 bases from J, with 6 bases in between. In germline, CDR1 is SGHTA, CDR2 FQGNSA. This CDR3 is CASSLAAGSNQPQHF. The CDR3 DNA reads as TGTGCCAGCAGCTTAGCGGCAGGTAGCAATCAGCCCCAGCATTTT.

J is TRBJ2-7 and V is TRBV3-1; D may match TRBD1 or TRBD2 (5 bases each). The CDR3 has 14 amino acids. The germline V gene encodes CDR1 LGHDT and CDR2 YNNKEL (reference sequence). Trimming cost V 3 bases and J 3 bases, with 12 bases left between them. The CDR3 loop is CASSQVGTGYEQYF. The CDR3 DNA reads TGTGCCAGCAGCCAGGTTGGGACGGGCTACGAGCAGTACTTC.

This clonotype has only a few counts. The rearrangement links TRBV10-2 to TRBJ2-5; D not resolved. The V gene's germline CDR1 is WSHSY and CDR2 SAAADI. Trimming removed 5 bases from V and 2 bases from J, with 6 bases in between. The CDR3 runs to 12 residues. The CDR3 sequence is CASSTRQETQYF. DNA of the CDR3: TGCGCCAGCAGTACCAGGCAAGAGACCCAGTACTTC.

The CDR3 spells CANPPGPPYQETQYF. CDR3 nucleotides: TGTGCCAACCCACCCGGACCGCCCTACCAAGAGACCCAGTACTTC. The chain has TRBV9 and TRBJ2-5; D not certain. The germline gives CDR1 SGDLS, CDR2 YYNGEE. CDR3 size: 15 residues. Trimming removed 9 bases from V and 0 bases from J, with 18 bases in between.

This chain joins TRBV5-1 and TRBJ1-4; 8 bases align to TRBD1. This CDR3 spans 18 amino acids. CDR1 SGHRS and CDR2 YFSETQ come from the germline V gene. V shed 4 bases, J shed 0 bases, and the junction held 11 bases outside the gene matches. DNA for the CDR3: TGCGCCAGCAGCCTCCGGACAGGGAACTATGCAACTAATGAAAAACTGTTTTTT. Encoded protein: CASSLRTGNYATNEKLFF.

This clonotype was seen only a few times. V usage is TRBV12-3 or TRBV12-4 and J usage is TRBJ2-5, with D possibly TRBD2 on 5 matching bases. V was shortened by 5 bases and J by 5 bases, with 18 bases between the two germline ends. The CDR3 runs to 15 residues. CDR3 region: CASSNLQLGVETQYF. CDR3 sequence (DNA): TGTGCCAGCAGTAACCTACAACTCGGGGTGGAGACCCAGTACTTC.

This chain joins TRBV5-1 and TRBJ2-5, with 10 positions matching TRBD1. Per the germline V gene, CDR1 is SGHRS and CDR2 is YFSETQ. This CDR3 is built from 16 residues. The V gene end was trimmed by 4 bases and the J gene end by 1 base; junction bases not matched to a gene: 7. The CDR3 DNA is TGCGCCAGCAGCAGATCCGGGACAGGGGCCCAAGAGACCCAGTACTTC. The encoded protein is CASSRSGTGAQETQYF.

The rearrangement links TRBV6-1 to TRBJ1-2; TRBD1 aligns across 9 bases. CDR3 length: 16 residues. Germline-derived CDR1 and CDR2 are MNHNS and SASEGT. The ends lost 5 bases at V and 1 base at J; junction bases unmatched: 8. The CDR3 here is CASSRDRDTFNYGYTF. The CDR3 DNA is TGTGCCAGCAGTAGGGACAGGGATACATTTAACTATGGCTACACCTTC.

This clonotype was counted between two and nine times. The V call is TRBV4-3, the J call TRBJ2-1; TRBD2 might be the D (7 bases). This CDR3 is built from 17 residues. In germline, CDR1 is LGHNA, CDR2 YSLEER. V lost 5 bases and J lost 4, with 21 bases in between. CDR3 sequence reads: CASSVGGGAGVYNEQFF. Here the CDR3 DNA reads TGCGCCAGCAGCGTCGGTGGGGGCGCGGGGGTTTACAATGAGCAGTTCTTC.

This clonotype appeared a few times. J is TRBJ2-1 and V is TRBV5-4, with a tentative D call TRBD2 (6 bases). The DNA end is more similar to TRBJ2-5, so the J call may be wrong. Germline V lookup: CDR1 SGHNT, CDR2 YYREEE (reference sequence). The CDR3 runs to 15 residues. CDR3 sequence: CASSTYRDSRETQYF. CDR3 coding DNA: TGTGCCAGCAGCACTTACCGGGACTCGAGGGAGACCCAGTACTTC.

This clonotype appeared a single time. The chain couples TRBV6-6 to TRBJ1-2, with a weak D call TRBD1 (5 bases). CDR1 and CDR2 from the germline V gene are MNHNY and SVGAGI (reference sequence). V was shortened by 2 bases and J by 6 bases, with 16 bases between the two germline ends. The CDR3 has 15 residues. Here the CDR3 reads CASSYSGQGLNGYTF. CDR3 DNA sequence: TGTGCCAGCAGTTACAGTGGGCAGGGTTTGAATGGCTACACCTTC.

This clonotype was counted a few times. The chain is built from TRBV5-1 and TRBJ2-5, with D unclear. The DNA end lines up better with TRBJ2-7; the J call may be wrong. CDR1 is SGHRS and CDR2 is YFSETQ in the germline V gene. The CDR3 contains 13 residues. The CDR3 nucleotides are TGCGCCAGCAGCGCGGACGGATCCTACGAGCAGTACTTC. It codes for CASSADGSYEQYF.

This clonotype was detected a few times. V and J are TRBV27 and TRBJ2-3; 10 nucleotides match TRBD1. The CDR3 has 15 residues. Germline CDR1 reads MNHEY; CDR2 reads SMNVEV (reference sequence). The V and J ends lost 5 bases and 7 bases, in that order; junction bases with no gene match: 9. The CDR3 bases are TGTGCCAGCAGTCCCTGGACAGGGGGAGCGAATACGCAGTATTTT. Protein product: CASSPWTGGANTQYF.

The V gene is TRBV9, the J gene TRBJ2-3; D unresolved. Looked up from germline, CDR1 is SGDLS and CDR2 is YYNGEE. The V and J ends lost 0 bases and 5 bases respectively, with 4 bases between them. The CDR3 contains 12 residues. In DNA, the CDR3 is TGTGCCAGCAGCGTAGATGGAGATACGCAGTATTTT. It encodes CASSVDGDTQYF.

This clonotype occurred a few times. The CDR3 region has the DNA TGTGCCACCGGACAGGGGGAAAACGCTGAAGCTTTCTTT. It specifies CATGQGENAEAFF. The genes are TRBV10-3 and TRBJ1-1; 10 bases map to TRBD1. Germline lookup yields CDR1 ENHRY and CDR2 SYGVKD. CDR3 size: 13 residues. J lost 6 bases, V lost 10 bases, and 8 bases had no gene match.

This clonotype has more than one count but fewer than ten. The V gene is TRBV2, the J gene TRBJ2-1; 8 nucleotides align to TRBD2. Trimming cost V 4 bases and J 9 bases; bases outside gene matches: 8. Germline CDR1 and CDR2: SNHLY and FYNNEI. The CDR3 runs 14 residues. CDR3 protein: CASSGAGGAIEQFF. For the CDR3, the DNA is TGTGCCAGCAGTGGGGCCGGGGGGGCGATTGAGCAGTTCTTC.

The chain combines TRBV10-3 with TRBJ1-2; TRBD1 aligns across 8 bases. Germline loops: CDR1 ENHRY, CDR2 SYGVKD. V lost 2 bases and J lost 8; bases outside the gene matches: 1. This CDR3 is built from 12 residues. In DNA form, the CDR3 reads TGTGCCATCAGTGAGGACAGGGGCGGCTACACCTTC. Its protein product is CAISEDRGGYTF.

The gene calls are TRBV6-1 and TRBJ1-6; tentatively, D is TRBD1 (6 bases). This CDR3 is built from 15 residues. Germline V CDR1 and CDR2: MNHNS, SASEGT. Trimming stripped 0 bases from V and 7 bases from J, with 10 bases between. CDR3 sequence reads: CASSEAQGSNSPLHF. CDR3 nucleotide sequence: TGTGCCAGCAGTGAAGCGCAGGGGTCCAATTCACCCCTCCACTTT.

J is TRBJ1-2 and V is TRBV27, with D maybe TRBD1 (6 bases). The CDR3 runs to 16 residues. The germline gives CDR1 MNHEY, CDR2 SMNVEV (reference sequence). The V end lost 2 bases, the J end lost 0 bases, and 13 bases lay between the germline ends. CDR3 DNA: TGTGCCAGCAGTTTACGTGGACAGCTAACTAACTATGGCTACACCTTC. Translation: CASSLRGQLTNYGYTF.

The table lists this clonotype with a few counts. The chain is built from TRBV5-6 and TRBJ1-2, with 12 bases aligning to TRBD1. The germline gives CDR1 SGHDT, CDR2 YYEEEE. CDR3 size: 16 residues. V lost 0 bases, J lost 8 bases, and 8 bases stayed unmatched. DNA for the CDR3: TGTGCCAGCAGCTTGGCCTACGGGACAGGGGGCGGAGGCTACACCTTC. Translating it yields CASSLAYGTGGGGYTF.

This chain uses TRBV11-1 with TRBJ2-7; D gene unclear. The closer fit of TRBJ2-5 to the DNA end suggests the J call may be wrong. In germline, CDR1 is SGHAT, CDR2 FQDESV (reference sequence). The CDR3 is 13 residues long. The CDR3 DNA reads TGTGCCAGCAGCTGGGCCTTGCAAGAGACCCAGTACTTC. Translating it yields CASSWALQETQYF.

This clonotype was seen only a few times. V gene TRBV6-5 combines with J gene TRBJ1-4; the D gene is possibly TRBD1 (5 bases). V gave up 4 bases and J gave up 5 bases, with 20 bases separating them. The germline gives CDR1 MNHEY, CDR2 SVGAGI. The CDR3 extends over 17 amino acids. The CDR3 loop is CASSSRRGGRGNEKLFF. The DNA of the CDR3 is TGTGCCAGCAGTTCGCGTCGGGGGGGGAGGGGCAATGAAAAACTGTTTTTT.

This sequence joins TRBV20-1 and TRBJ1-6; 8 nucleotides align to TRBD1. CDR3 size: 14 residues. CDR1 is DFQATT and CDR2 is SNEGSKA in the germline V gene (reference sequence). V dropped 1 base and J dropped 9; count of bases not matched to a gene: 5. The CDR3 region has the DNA TGCAGTGCTAGAGCGACAGGGGATAGTTCACCCCTCCACTTT. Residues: CSARATGDSSPLHF.